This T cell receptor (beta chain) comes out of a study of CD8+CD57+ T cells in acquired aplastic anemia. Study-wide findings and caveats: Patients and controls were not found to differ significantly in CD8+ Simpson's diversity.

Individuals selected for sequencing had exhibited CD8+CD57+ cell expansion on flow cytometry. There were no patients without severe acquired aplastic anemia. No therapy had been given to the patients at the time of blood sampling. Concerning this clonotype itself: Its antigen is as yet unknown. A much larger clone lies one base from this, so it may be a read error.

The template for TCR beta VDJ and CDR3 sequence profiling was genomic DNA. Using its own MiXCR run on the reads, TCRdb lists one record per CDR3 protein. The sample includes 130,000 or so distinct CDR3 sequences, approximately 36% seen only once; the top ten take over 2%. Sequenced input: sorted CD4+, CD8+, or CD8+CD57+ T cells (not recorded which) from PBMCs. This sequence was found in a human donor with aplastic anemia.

CDR3 loop: CASSHREGEGEAFF. CDR3 in DNA: TGTGCCAGCAGTCACCGAGAGGGGGAGGGTGAAGCTTTCTTT. This chain connects TRBV6-5 to TRBJ1-1; a weak D match, TRBD1 (6 bases). CDR1 MNHEY and CDR2 SVGAGI come from the germline V gene. This CDR3 is 14 amino acids long. V was clipped by 5 bases and J by 7 bases, with 17 bases between them.